This T cell receptor beta chain was documented in a study of follicular helper T cells after annual influenza vaccination. Data came from immunoSEQ multiplex PCR; TCRdb stores just in-frame clones and leaves some out. This sample has approximately 4,000 clones, with over 80% found just once. Time point defined: 2014-2015 season, 7 days after vaccination. The clonotype originates from an adult who received the influenza vaccine. The material was CXCR5- memory CD4+ T cells sorted from blood, obtained 7 days after influenza vaccination.

CDR3 region: CASSLIRGQETQYF. The DNA of the CDR3 is TGTGCCAGCAGCTTAATAAGGGGTCAAGAGACCCAGTACTTC. This chain connects TRBV5-6 to TRBJ2-5, with TRBD1 as a possible D gene (5 bases). V was pared by 2 bases and J by 2 bases, with 10 bases between. There are 14 residues in the CDR3. Germline V gene sequence: CDR1 SGHDT, CDR2 YYEEEE.